This T cell receptor beta chain emerged from a study of T cell repertoires in cytomegalovirus infection (dated by TCRdb to the late 2010s). Regarding the research as a whole: The HLA type of each donor mattered for the analysis, because public TCR beta signatures pointed to carriage of CMV infection along with the matching HLA type. Beyond this particular receptor, the publication reports: Cumulative frequency of public TCR beta family members discriminated carriers of CMV infection plus the relevant HLA type in this cohort and an independent approximately 400-donor cohort. The ex vivo response was dominated by HLA-C-restricted CMV-specific TCR beta clonotypes, which also provided the single most frequent clonotype in two of eight donors.

TCRdb names Illumina HiSeq 1500 as the instrument used. In TCRdb, the public reads were trimmed at Q25 with fastp and aligned with MiXCR, with productive beta chains retained. Under each unique CDR3 protein, matching rows form one entry showing the most common genes and DNA. Across this sample there are about 250,000 distinct CDR3 sequences, with 6.5% seen only once. The top ten clonotypes cover under 7% of the sample. The CDR3 numbers 15 residues from cysteine through phenylalanine. Only the CDR3 portion is preserved as DNA: 45 bases, with reading frame beginning at the first base. The germline V gene sets CDR1 to LGHNA and CDR2 to YNFKEQ. Ends trimmed: V by 4 bases, J by 2 bases; bases unmatched to a gene: 8. This clonotype was seen many times. Its cognate antigen has yet to be identified. Base qualities are not at hand, and no much larger clone is one base apart.

The TCR originated in a human donor in good health (CMV status not recorded). Some clones in this sample may be carry-over from other donors' samples. Sequencing input: PBMCs. The sequence joins TRBV4-2 to TRBJ2-7, with 7 junctional bases fitting TRBD2. The CDR3 reads CASSPQVGGAYEQYF. The nucleotide sequence is given as TGTGCCAGCAGCCCCCAGGTGGGGGGGGCCTACGAGCAGTACTTC.